This paragraph covers one T cell receptor beta chain sequence. The data were obtained in a study of blood T cell repertoires in COVID-19. The overall study: The analysed material was cDNA or gDNA that came from T cells, B-cell-depleted T cells, or PBMCs.

Original methodology: The authors estimated nucleated cell counts from reference gene primer amplification. The data were produced by immunoSEQ multiplex PCR, yet TCRdb's version contains in-frame clones alone and is incomplete. For V, J and clone size, that table is used; D and trimming come from the DNA. The sample shows 210,000 or so clones, over 75% of them seen only once. Categorization into cohorts depended on clinical history that participants reported. The sequencing sample was made of PBMCs or T cells enriched from blood (not recorded which). The receptor comes from a middle-aged woman with acute COVID-19.

In DNA, the CDR3 is TGTGCCAGCAGTTTTAGGGGCTATGGCGGCTACACCTTC. As protein: CASSFRGYGGYTF. V usage is TRBV12-3 or TRBV12-4 and J usage is TRBJ1-2; D may be TRBD1 (5 bases). The CDR3 extends over 13 amino acids. V lost 3 bases, J lost 8 bases, and 13 bases lay in between.